A selection of T cell receptor beta chains follows, all from one sample in a study of CD8 T cells in ankylosing spondylitis. TCRdb called the 5' RACE reads again in MiXCR, with one record for every CDR3 protein. This table has a few hundred thousand distinct CDR3 sequences, less than 25% appearing once. Material: blood, either unsorted or a sorted T cell fraction (not recorded which). The receptors derive from a female donor with ankylosing spondylitis or in good health (not recorded which). CDR3s include the opening cysteine and the closing phenylalanine or tryptophan. The D gene is left open where the match is weak. Expanded clones get a size class; other rows say once, few or many, or leave the size out.

d_call	v_call	clone_size	j_call	cdr3_nt	cdr3_aa
NA	TRBV7-2	few	TRBJ2-1	TGTGCCAGCAGCTTAGGGTCTAGGAATGAGCAGTTCTTC	CASSLGSRNEQFF
NA	TRBV27	NA	TRBJ2-5	TGTGCCAGCAGTTTTGCGTGGGGAGAGACCCAGTACTTC	CASSFAWGETQYF
TRBD1	TRBV20-1	NA	TRBJ2-7	TGCAGTGCTAGGGAACCTCAGGGGGTCTCGAGCGAGCAGTACTTC	CSAREPQGVSSEQYF
TRBD2	TRBV12-3/TRBV12-4	few	TRBJ2-1	TGTGCCAGCAGTTTATGGACTAGCGGGAGTGCTGAGCAGTTCTTC	CASSLWTSGSAEQFF
NA	TRBV7-2	many	TRBJ1-1	TGTGCCAGCAGCGTAGGGACGGTGAACACTGAAGCTTTCTTT	CASSVGTVNTEAFF
NA	TRBV29-1	few	TRBJ2-3	TGCAGCGTTGAAACGGGGGCAGATACGCAGTATTTT	CSVETGADTQYF
NA	TRBV23-1	few	TRBJ1-5	TGCGCCAGCAGTCACCGGCAGGTCCAGCCCCAGCATTTT	CASSHRQVQPQHF
NA	TRBV4-3	NA	TRBJ2-5	TGCGCCAGCAGCCAAGACCAGGGGAAGGAGACCCAGTACTTC	CASSQDQGKETQYF
TRBD2	TRBV5-1	NA	TRBJ2-3	TGCGCCAGCAGCTTGGACCCCACTAGCGGGAGCACAGATACGCAGTATTTT	CASSLDPTSGSTDTQYF
NA	TRBV5-6	NA	TRBJ2-1	TGTGCCAGCAGCGTCTTAGCGGTCCGTAGTTGGGCCTACAATAAGCAGTTCTTC	CASSVLAVRSWAYNKQFF
NA	TRBV12-3/TRBV12-4	NA	TRBJ2-2	TGTGCCAGCAGTTTAAGGCCCGAGACCGGGGATCTGTTTTTT	CASSLRPETGDLFF
NA	TRBV20-1	few	TRBJ2-1	TGCAGACCTAGGGGATACAATGAGCAGTTCTTC	CRPRGYNEQFF
NA	TRBV25-1	NA	TRBJ1-3	TGTGCCAGCAGTCCCGGGACGGCCCTAAGCAGGACCATATATTTT	CASSPGTALSRTIYF
NA	TRBV6-1	NA	TRBJ2-7	TGTGCCAGCAGAGTTGGACCGGCGAACTACGAGGAGTACTTC	CASRVGPANYEEYF
NA	TRBV7-9	NA	TRBJ2-7	TGTGCCAGCAGCGGATGGCAGGGGAGCTCCTACGAGCAGTACTTC	CASSGWQGSSYEQYF
TRBD2	TRBV25-1	NA	TRBJ2-5	TGTGCCAGCAGTGGACTAGCGGGTTATACGAAGACCCAGTACTTC	CASSGLAGYTKTQYF
NA	TRBV7-8	few	TRBJ2-2	TGTGCCAGCAGTCGTACGCGTCGGTTAACGGGCAGACCTACCGGGGAGCTGTTTTTT	CASSRTRRLTGRPTGELFF
NA	TRBV9	many	TRBJ2-2	TGTGCCAGCAGCATCCGGGGGACGAACACCGGGGAGCTGTTTTTT	CASSIRGTNTGELFF
TRBD2	TRBV10-3	few	TRBJ2-5	TGTGCCATCACTAGCGGGAACCAAGAGACCCAGTACTTC	CAITSGNQETQYF
NA	TRBV7-3	few	TRBJ1-3	TGTGCCAGCAGCTTAACGGCCGCGGGGTCTGGAAACACCATATATTTT	CASSLTAAGSGNTIYF
NA	TRBV20-1	NA	TRBJ2-1	TGCAGTGCTAGAGGGGACCACCACAATGAGCAGTTCTTC	CSARGDHHNEQFF
TRBD2	TRBV20-1	NA	TRBJ2-3	TGCAGTGCTAACCTGCGGGAGGCCGACGGGGATACGCAGTATTTT	CSANLREADGDTQYF
TRBD1	TRBV10-3	NA	TRBJ2-3	TGTGCCATCAGCGGGGACAGATCTCCAGATACGCAGTATTTT	CAISGDRSPDTQYF